A selection of T cell receptor beta chains follows, all from one sample in a study of T cells after yellow fever vaccination. TCRdb fed the 5' RACE reads into MiXCR, producing one record per CDR3 protein. The repertoire includes approximately 120,000 distinct CDR3 sequences, under 8.5% of them detected once, and around 2.5% sits in the top ten. This sample comprised CD4+ T cells sorted from PBMCs, obtained 10 to 11 days after the first yellow fever vaccination. The receptors shown here come from a man between 18 and 35 years old who received the YFV17D yellow fever vaccine. Each CDR3 is given with its conserved first and last residue. The D gene is left open where the match is weak. Size is stated for part of the rows, as once, few or many counts, or as a class when the clone is expanded.

v_gene,d_gene,abundance,j_gene,CDR3aa
TRBV10-2,NA,NA,TRBJ1-6,CAGTDGGYSYNSPLHF
TRBV5-1,NA,many,TRBJ1-1,CASSGMTGNTEAFF
TRBV2,TRBD1,NA,TRBJ1-3,CASIRDRVAFSGNTIYF
TRBV24-1,TRBD2,few,TRBJ2-1,CATSDPGLAEQFF
TRBV24-1,NA,many,TRBJ1-2,CATSDWQRSGYTF
TRBV7-2,TRBD2,many,TRBJ2-3,CASSSGGSTDTQYF
TRBV20-1,TRBD2,many,TRBJ2-1,CSASSGHPTGEQFF
TRBV6-1,TRBD1,many,TRBJ1-1,CASSLRQGGGEAFF
TRBV20-1,TRBD2,NA,TRBJ2-1,CSAPPGLGYNEQFF
TRBV20-1,NA,few,TRBJ1-2,CSESRGGTNYGYTF
TRBV20-1,NA,many,TRBJ2-3,CSALYGVDTQYF
TRBV2,TRBD1,few,TRBJ1-5,CASIADRGEYQPQHF
TRBV7-9,NA,many,TRBJ1-2,CASSSHTPGLHGYTF
TRBV5-1,TRBD2,many,TRBJ2-7,CASSPGVAGQTYEQYF
TRBV7-9,NA,many,TRBJ2-4,CASSLGPSDHIQYF
TRBV6-1,TRBD1,many,TRBJ2-6,CASRRDSSGANVLTF
TRBV4-2,TRBD1,many,TRBJ1-4,CAIRGQAEEKLFF
TRBV25-1,NA,many,TRBJ2-5,CASREGVSRVGETQYF
TRBV30,TRBD1,many,TRBJ2-7,CAWSFGQGNYEQYF
TRBV9,NA,many,TRBJ2-1,CASSVAQKNEQFF
TRBV15,NA,many,TRBJ2-1,CATSRDQKVHNEQFF
TRBV5-1,NA,many,TRBJ2-5,CASSFGSFQETQYF
TRBV7-7,NA,many,TRBJ2-5,CASSLDKARETQYF
TRBV6-2/TRBV6-3,NA,few,TRBJ2-2,CASSKRNTGELFF
TRBV4-1,TRBD2,many,TRBJ2-1,CASSQAAGGNPGREQFF
TRBV20-1,NA,NA,TRBJ1-4,CSAKRNNEKLFF
TRBV7-9,TRBD2,many,TRBJ2-2,CASSSGTSSGGGGELFF
TRBV11-3,NA,NA,TRBJ1-1,CASSPGGGTEAFF
TRBV4-3,NA,many,TRBJ2-5,CASSQHVRETQYF
TRBV19,NA,many,TRBJ2-1,CASSNGFGADEQFF
TRBV3-1,NA,many,TRBJ2-3,CASSQGDTQYF
TRBV5-1,NA,many,TRBJ1-1,CASREGSLNQAFF
TRBV20-1,NA,many,TRBJ1-6,CSARDRTKGNSPLHF
TRBV30,NA,many,TRBJ1-4,CAWNPRDEKLFF
TRBV7-2,NA,many,TRBJ2-3,CASRYLPLTDTQYF
TRBV25-1,NA,many,TRBJ2-5,CASSLTLDSAGGETQYF
TRBV11-2,TRBD1,many,TRBJ1-2,CASSLVFAGTGGAYGYTF
TRBV27,NA,many,TRBJ1-1,CASTPLEFRTEAFF
TRBV7-3,NA,many,TRBJ2-1,CASSLQRGNNEQFF
TRBV12-3/TRBV12-4,NA,NA,TRBJ1-6,CASSPQRDSPLHF
TRBV30,NA,NA,TRBJ2-2,CAWSVVPASGLAGELFF
TRBV24-1,NA,many,TRBJ1-2,CATSGDGYGYTF
TRBV27,NA,many,TRBJ2-3,CASSPLWRARSTDTQYF
TRBV6-5,TRBD1,many,TRBJ2-7,CASSYRTGVGEQYF
TRBV12-3/TRBV12-4,TRBD1,many,TRBJ1-2,CASSLWDREGYTF
TRBV6-2/TRBV6-3,NA,many,TRBJ2-7,CASSSGRDSYEQYF
TRBV10-3,NA,many,TRBJ2-6,CAISGLDSGANVLTF
TRBV20-1,NA,few,TRBJ1-2,CSARWQPVGYTF
TRBV7-9,NA,many,TRBJ1-4,CASSSRVGLNEKLFF
TRBV15,NA,many,TRBJ2-3,CATSRDGVGGRTDTQYF
TRBV27,TRBD1,many,TRBJ1-5,CASSSRGPWGWPQHF